This TCR beta chain originates from a study of blood T cells in healthy people across ages. The authors ran a second PCR of roughly 7 to 11 cycles using a sample-barcoded 5' primer and a J-beta primer mix. A template-switch adaptor containing 12 random nucleotides labeled each cDNA molecule. MiXCR, run by TCRdb on the 5' RACE reads, gives a single entry per CDR3 protein. The table lists roughly 1.9 million distinct CDR3 sequences, roughly 43% of them singletons, with more than 20% in the top ten. CDR3 length: 15 amino acids. V was shortened by 4 bases and J by 2 bases, with 15 bases between the two germline ends. Germline V gives CDR1 KGHSH, CDR2 LQKENI. General observations from the study: Roughly linear declines in TCR beta diversity per million T cells occurred with age. The long-lived group displayed more naive CD4+ cells, plus higher diversity, than the aged donors did.

Comments on this clonotype: The antigen remains undetermined.

With each sample, at least 5 micrograms of total RNA were extracted. This chain connects TRBV18 to TRBJ2-7; no clear D. This clonotype was sampled from a human donor in good health. The sample taken for sequencing was blood. CDR3 coding DNA: TGTGCCAGCTCACTTGGGAAGGACCGAGCCTACGAGCAGTACTTC. Translating it yields CASSLGKDRAYEQYF.